This T cell receptor beta chain appears in the sequencing data of a study of response to subunit inactivated influenza vaccine (dated by TCRdb to between 2018 and 2020). In the study overall: Deep quantitative T cell receptor repertoire profiling was used in the study to track responses to a trivalent subunit inactivated influenza vaccine.

This clonotype was recorded a few times. The clone's antigen remains unknown. No much larger clone is present one base from it, and per-base qualities are unavailable. Results the study describes overall, beyond this receptor: According to the authors, only a limited number of new T cells may be recruited by each seasonal influenza vaccination.

The CDR3 sequence holds 14 residues, the cysteine and phenylalanine included. Only the CDR3 portion is preserved as DNA: 42 bases, with reading frame beginning at the first base. Reading the germline V gene gives CDR1 SGHRS and CDR2 YFSETQ. V loses 1 base of germline sequence and J loses 5 bases, and the interval between the two ends is 12 bases. The library was generated by RT-PCR. Reads for this sample came from an Illumina HiSeq 2500. TCRdb trimmed the raw reads at Q25, called clones with MiXCR and kept productive beta chains. When rows share a CDR3 protein, they turn into one entry using the most common DNA and genes. The sample profile shows about 540,000 distinct CDR3 sequences; under 25% of them were found once. Under 3.5% of the sample rests with the top ten. This same sample was also part of a study on T cells expressing NK-cell markers. The second investigation adds: 5'RACE template switching, by which a universal primer site and unique molecular identifiers were added, was used to make TCR beta cDNA libraries. TCR beta-chain repertoires were profiled in sorted CD3+CD56+NKG2C+, CD3+CD56+NKG2C- and CD3+CD56-NKG2C+ T-cell subsets from several donors. Of the eight sequenced donors, seven were found to be HCMV-seropositive and one was found to be HCMV-seronegative. In several experiments an anti-gammadeltaTCR antibody was added to restrict sorting to alphabetaTCR-expressing T cells. For roughly six donors, the dominant CD3+CD56+NKG2C+ clonotypes were among the top 10 CD8+ clonotypes and accounted for roughly 1.0-8% of CD8+ T cells. Those dominant clonotypes were again the most abundant among CD3+CD56-NKG2C+ cells in a few donors, at about 25-65%. Whether the expanded NKG2C-expressing T cell clones were specific for HCMV antigens was left unclear. The study sequenced eight donors, all healthy volunteers chosen at random: three men and five women. A commercial ELISA kit detecting HCMV-specific IgG in serum was used to determine HCMV serostatus. Ficoll density gradient centrifugation was used to isolate peripheral blood mononuclear cells from blood. Magnetic immunoseparation with Miltenyi isolation kits was used to isolate CD4+ and CD8+ T cells from PBMC. cDNA synthesis was primed from the TCR beta constant segment, followed by two successive PCR amplification steps. Libraries were sequenced as 2 x 150 bp reads on Illumina HiSeq 2000/2500, MiSeq or NextSeq. Reads were demultiplexed and grouped by UMI with MIGEC, and clonotypes were assembled and quantified with MiTCR. Only TCR cDNA sequences supported by at least two reads were kept to exclude erroneous sequences. The tcR package was used for downstream repertoire analysis, and clonotypes were matched between fractions using CDR3 nucleotide sequence together with V segment. VDJmatch was used to annotate antigen specificity against VDJdb, with one amino acid substitution in CDR3 permitted.

The V and J genes are TRBV5-1 and TRBJ2-5; TRBD1 might be the D gene, on 5 matching bases. The origin of this receptor is a man between 45 and 60 years old who received an inactivated influenza vaccine. Donor details come from another sample of the same person, matched by shared clones. The sample in question was CD4+ T cells sorted from PBMCs, obtained less than 13 days after vaccination. The DNA is TGCGCCAGCAGCTTGTGGGCAGGGATGGAGACCCAGTACTTC. Its protein product is CASSLWAGMETQYF.